Listed below are T cell receptor beta chains from one sample, sequenced in a study of blood T cell repertoires in COVID-19. Repertoires were generated with immunoSEQ multiplex PCR, while TCRdb's copy carries only in-frame clones and drops some. This table has under 200,000 clones, about four fifths appearing once. Sequenced input: peripheral blood. These receptors were collected from a man in his fifties or sixties with acute or convalescent COVID-19. CDR3s include the opening cysteine and the closing phenylalanine or tryptophan. Each record gives: J gene, V gene, clone size, CDR3 protein. Expanded clones are given a class, and other clones once, few, many or no size at all.

TRBJ1-5	TRBV28	NA	CASSLRGHIWKPQHF
TRBJ2-7	TRBV4-1	NA	CASSQGAGGSYEQYF
TRBJ1-2	TRBV7-3	NA	CASSPTGAFDGYTF
TRBJ1-1	TRBV11-2	NA	CASSDWTGRTEAFF
TRBJ2-1	TRBV2	NA	CASSGASLVWQGAPSSEQFF
TRBJ2-1	TRBV11-2	NA	CASSLVGSLAGPYNEQFF
TRBJ1-1	TRBV5-1	NA	CASSLDPSTGLNTEAFF
TRBJ1-4	TRBV18	NA	CASSPGTTNEKLFF
TRBJ1-1	TRBV5-5	NA	CASSLGTGIETFF
TRBJ1-5	TRBV5-6	NA	CASSSQGGGNQPQHF
TRBJ1-1	TRBV14	NA	CASRQRGGSEDTEAFF
TRBJ1-1	TRBV7-9	NA	CASSFASTANTEAFF
TRBJ2-5	TRBV2	few	CASRSTSGGRETQYF
TRBJ2-3	TRBV6-5	NA	CASRGSGLIPITQYF
TRBJ2-3	TRBV5-8	NA	CASTRGETDTQYF
TRBJ2-1	TRBV7-2	NA	CASSPDSYNEQFF
TRBJ2-1	TRBV7-2	NA	CASSLRTSGGRHSYNEQFF
TRBJ1-5	TRBV4-3	few	CASSQDGSSNQPQHF
TRBJ2-2	TRBV6-5	NA	CASKPRRSAGELFF
TRBJ2-7	TRBV11-2	NA	CASSLGRVSSYEQYF
TRBJ1-6	TRBV6-5	NA	CASRFAGSLHF
TRBJ1-2	TRBV19	NA	CASSETDRDVNYGYTF
TRBJ2-2	TRBV6-6	once	CASSTSGGSGTGELFF
TRBJ1-4	TRBV6-1	NA	CASSEAGRGAEKLFF
TRBJ2-2	TRBV7-9	few	CASSGLNTGELFF
TRBJ1-2	TRBV7-2	NA	CASSEGVGYGYTF
TRBJ1-2	TRBV18	NA	CASSLNRDNYGYTF
TRBJ2-1	TRBV24-1	NA	CATSDPTSGSGIGQFF
TRBJ1-2	TRBV28	NA	CASYGAGSKGGYTF
TRBJ2-1	TRBV19	NA	CASSPALAGGSNEQFF
TRBJ2-3	TRBV25-1	NA	CASSDVMVVGTDTQYF
TRBJ1-1	TRBV15	NA	CATSSTRRGQVRENTEAFF
TRBJ2-7	TRBV14	NA	CASSQDPERPYEQYF
TRBJ1-1	TRBV2	NA	CASSQGENTEAFF
TRBJ2-1	TRBV6-6	once	CASRRGLAGANEQFF
TRBJ2-5	TRBV5-1	NA	CASISEETQYF
TRBJ1-5	TRBV19	NA	CASSTPPGTGSGEPQHF
TRBJ1-6	TRBV30	NA	CAWGQGDGSPLHF
TRBJ1-2	TRBV6-5	NA	CASSLGQGPNYGYTF
TRBJ2-7	TRBV25-1	NA	CASSEGIPREQYF
TRBJ2-1	TRBV6-2/TRBV6-3	once	CASSLQYEQFF
TRBJ2-5	TRBV6-5	once	CASRLNQETQYF